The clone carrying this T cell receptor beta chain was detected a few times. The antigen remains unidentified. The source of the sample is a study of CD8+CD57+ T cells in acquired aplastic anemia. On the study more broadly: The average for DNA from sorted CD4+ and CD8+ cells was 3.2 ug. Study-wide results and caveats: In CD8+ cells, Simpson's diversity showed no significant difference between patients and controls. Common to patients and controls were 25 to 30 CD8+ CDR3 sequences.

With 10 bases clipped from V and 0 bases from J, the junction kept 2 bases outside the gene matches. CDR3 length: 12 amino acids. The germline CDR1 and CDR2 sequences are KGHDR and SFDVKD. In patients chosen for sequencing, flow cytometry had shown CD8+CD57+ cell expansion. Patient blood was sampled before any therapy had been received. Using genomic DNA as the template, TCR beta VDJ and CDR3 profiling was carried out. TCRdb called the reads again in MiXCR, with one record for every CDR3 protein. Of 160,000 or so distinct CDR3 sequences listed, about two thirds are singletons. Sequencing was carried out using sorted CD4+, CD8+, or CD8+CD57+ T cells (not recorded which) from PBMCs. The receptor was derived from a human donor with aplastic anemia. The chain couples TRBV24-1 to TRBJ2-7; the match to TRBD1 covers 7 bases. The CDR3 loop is CATRDSSYEQYF. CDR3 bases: TGTGCCACTCGGGACAGCTCCTACGAGCAGTACTTC.